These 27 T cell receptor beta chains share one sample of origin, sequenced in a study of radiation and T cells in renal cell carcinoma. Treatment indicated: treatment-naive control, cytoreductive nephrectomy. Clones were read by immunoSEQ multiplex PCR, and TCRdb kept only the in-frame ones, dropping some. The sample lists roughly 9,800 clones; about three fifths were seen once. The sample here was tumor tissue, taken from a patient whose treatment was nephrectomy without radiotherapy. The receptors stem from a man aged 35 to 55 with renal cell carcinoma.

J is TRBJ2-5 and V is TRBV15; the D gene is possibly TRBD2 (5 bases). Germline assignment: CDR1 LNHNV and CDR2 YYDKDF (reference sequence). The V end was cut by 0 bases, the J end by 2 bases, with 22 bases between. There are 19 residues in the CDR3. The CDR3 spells CATSRDIVWGAGAQETQYF. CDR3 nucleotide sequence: TGTGCCACCAGCAGAGATATCGTATGGGGAGCCGGTGCACAAGAGACCCAGTACTTC.

CDR3 protein: CASKPRDRSYEQYV. CDR3 nucleotides: TGTGCCAGCAAACCGCGGGACAGATCCTACGAGCAGTACGTC. The genes are TRBV6-1 and TRBJ2-7, with a possible D match to TRBD1 (7 bases). The CDR3 runs to 14 residues. Looked up from germline, CDR1 is MNHNS and CDR2 is SASEGT. Between the trimmed V and J ends, which lost 7 bases and 1 base, there was a span of 14 bases.

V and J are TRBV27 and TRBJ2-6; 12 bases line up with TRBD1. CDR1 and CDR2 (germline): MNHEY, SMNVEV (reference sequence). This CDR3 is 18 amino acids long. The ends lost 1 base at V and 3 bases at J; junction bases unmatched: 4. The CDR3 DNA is TGTGCCAGCAGTTTATGGGGACAGGGGGCAGGTGGGGCCAACGTCCTGACTTTC. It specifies CASSLWGQGAGGANVLTF. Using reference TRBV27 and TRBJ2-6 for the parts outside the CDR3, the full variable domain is EAQVTQNPRYLITVTGKKLTVTCSQNMNHEYMSWYRQDPGLGLRQIYYSMNVEVTDKGDVPEGYKVSRKEKRNFPLILESPSPNQTSLYFCASSLWGQGAGGANVLTFGAGSRLTVL.

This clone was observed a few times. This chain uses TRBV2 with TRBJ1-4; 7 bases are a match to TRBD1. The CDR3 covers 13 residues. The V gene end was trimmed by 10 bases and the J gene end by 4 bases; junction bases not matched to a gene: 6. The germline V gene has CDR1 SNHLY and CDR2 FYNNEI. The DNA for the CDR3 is TGTGCCACCGCGACAGGGCATAATGAAAAACTGTTTTTT. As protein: CATATGHNEKLFF.

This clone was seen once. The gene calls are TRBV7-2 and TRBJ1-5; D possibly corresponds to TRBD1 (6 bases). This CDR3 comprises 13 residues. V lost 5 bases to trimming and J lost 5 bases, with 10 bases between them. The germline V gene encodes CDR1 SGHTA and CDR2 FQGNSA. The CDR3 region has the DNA TGTGCCAGCAGCGCAAGGGGGGATCAGCCCCAGCATTTT. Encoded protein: CASSARGDQPQHF.

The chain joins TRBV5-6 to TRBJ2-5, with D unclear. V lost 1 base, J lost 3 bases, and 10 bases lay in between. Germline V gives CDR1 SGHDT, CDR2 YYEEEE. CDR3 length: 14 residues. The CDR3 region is CASSLTGNKETQYF. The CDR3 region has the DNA TGTGCCAGCAGCTTGACCGGAAACAAAGAGACCCAGTACTTC.

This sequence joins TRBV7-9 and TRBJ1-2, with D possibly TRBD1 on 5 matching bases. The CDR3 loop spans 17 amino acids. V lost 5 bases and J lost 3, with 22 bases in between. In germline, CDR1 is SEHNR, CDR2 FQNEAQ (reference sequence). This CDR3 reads CASSPFGQAGQDYGYTF. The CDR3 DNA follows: TGTGCCAGCAGCCCGTTCGGTCAGGCAGGGCAGGACTATGGCTACACCTTC.

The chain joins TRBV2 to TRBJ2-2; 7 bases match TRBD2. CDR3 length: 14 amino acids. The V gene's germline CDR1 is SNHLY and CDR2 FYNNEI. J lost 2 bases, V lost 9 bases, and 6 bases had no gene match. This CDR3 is CASQPGLNTGELFF. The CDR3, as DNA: TGTGCCAGTCAGCCGGGACTAAACACCGGGGAGCTGTTTTTT.

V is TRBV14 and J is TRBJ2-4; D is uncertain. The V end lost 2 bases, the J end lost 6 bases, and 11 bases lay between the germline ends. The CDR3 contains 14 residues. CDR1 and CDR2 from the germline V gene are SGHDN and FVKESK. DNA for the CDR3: TGTGCCAGCAGCCAAAGTTTGTCTACAAACATTCAGTACTTC. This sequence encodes CASSQSLSTNIQYF. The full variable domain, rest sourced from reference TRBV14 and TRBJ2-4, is EAGVTQFPSHSVIEKGQTVTLRCDPISGHDNLYWYRRVMGKEIKFLLHFVKESKQDESGMPNNRFLAERTGGTYSTLKVQPAELEDSGVYFCASSQSLSTNIQYFGAGTRLSVL.

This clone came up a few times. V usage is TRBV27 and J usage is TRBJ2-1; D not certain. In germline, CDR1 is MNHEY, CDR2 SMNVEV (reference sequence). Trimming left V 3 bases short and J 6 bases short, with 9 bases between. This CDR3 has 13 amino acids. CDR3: CASSFGVGNEQFF. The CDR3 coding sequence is TGTGCCAGCAGTTTTGGGGTTGGCAATGAGCAGTTCTTC.

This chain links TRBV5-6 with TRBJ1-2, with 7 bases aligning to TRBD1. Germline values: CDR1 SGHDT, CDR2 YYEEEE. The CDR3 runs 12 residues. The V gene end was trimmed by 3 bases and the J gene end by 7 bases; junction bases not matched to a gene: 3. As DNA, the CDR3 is TGTGCCAGCAGCTGGGGGACAGCTGGCTACACCTTC. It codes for CASSWGTAGYTF.

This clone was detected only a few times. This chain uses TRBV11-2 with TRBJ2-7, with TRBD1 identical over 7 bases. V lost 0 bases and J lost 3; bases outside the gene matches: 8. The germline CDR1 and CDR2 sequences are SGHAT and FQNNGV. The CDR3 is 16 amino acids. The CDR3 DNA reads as TGTGCCAGCAGCTTAGATCGGGCAGGGGGAATCTACGAGCAGTACTTC. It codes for CASSLDRAGGIYEQYF. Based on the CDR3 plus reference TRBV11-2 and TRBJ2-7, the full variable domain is EAGVAQSPRYKIIEKRQSVAFWCNPISGHATLYWYQQILGQGPKLLIQFQNNGVVDDSQLPKDRFSAERLKGVDSTLKIQPAKLEDSAVYLCASSLDRAGGIYEQYFGPGTRLTVT.

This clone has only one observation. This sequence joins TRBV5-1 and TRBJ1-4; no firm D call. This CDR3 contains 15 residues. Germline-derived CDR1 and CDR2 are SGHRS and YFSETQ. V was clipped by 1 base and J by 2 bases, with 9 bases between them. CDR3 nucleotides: TGCGCCAGCAGCTTGCTAACGGGTACTAATGAAAAACTGTTTTTT. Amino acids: CASSLLTGTNEKLFF.

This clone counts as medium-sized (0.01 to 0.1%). The CDR3 DNA reads TGTGCCAGCTCACCACCGACACTAGGCTCGCGTAACACCGGGGAGCTGTTTTTT. It specifies CASSPPTLGSRNTGELFF. J is TRBJ2-2 and V is TRBV18; maybe TRBD2 (5 bases). Trimming removed 0 bases at V and 2 bases at J, with 16 bases between. The CDR3 has 18 amino acids. From germline, CDR1 is KGHSH and CDR2 LQKENI.

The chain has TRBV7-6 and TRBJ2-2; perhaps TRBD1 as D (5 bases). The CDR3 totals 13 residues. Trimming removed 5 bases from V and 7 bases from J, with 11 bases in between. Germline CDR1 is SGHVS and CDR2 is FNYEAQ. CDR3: CASSGRVIGELFF. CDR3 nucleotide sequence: TGTGCCAGCAGCGGCAGGGTTATCGGGGAGCTGTTTTTT. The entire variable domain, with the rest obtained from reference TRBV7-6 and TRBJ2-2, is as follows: GAGVSQSPRYKVTKRGQDVALRCDPISGHVSLYWYRQALGQGPEFLTYFNYEAQQDKSGLPNDRFSAERPEGSISTLTIQRTEQRDSAMYRCASSGRVIGELFFGEGSRLTVL.

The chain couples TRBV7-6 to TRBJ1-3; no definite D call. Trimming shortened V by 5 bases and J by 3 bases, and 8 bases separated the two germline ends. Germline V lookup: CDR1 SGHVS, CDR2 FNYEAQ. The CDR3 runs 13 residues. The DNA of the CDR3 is TGTGCCAGCAGCGGGCAACTTGGAAACACCATATATTTT. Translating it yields CASSGQLGNTIYF. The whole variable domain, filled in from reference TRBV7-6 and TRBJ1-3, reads GAGVSQSPRYKVTKRGQDVALRCDPISGHVSLYWYRQALGQGPEFLTYFNYEAQQDKSGLPNDRFSAERPEGSISTLTIQRTEQRDSAMYRCASSGQLGNTIYFGEGSWLTVV.

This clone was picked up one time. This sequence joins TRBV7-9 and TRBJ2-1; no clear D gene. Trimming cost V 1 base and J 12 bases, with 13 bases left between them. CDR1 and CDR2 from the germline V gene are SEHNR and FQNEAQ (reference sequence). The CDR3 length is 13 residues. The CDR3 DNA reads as TGTGCCAGCAGCTTAGTGCAGAGCTATTCGCAGTTCTTC. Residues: CASSLVQSYSQFF.

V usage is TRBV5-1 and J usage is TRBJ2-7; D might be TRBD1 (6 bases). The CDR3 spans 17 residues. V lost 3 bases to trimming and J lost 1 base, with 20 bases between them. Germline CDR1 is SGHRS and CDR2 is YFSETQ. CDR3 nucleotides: TGCGCCAGCAGCTATGGGGGCCGACAGGTCCTTTCCTACGAGCAGTACTTC. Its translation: CASSYGGRQVLSYEQYF.

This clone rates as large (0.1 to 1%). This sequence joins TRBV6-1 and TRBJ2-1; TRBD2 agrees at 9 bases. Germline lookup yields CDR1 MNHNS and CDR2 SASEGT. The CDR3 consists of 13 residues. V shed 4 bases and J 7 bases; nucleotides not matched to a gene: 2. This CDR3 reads CASSGLAENEQFF. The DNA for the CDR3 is TGTGCCAGCAGTGGACTAGCGGAGAATGAGCAGTTCTTC.

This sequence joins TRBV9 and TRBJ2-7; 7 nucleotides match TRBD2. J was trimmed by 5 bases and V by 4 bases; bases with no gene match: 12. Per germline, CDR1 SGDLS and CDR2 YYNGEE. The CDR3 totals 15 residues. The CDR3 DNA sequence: TGTGCCAGCAGCCGGAGCGGGGCGAACCACAACGAGCAGTACTTC. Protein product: CASSRSGANHNEQYF.

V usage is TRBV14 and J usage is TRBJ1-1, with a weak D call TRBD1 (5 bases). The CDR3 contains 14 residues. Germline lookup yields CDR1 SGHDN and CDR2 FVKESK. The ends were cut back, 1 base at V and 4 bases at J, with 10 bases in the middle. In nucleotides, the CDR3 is TGTGCCAGCAGCCAAGTTATTGGGGGCACTGAAGCTTTCTTT. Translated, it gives CASSQVIGGTEAFF.

The CDR3: CASSPHGQGAEAFF. The CDR3, as DNA: TGTGCCAGCAGCCCCCACGGACAGGGGGCTGAAGCTTTCTTT. The rearrangement uses TRBV7-3 and TRBJ1-1, with TRBD1 identical over 10 bases. The CDR3 covers 14 residues. CDR1 is SGHTA, CDR2 FQGTGA, per germline. With V trimmed by 5 bases and J by 6 bases, 6 bases remained unmatched.

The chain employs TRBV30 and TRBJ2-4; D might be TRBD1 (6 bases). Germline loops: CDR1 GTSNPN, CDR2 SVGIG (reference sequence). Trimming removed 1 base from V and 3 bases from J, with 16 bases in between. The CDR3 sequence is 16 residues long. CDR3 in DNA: TGTGCCTGGAGTGCTATACTACAGGGAATCAAAAACATTCAGTACTTC. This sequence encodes CAWSAILQGIKNIQYF.

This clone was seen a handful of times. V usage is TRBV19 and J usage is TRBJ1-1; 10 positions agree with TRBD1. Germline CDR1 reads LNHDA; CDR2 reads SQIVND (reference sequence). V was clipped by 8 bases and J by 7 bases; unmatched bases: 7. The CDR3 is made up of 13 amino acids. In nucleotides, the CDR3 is TGTGCCAGTCGGGGGAGGACAGGGGGTGAAGCTTTCTTT. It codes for CASRGRTGGEAFF. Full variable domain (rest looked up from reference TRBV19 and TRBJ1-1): DGGITQSPKYLFRKEGQNVTLSCEQNLNHDAMYWYRQDPGQGLRLIYYSQIVNDFQKGDIAEGYSVSREKKESFPLTVTSAQKNPTAFYLCASRGRTGGEAFFGQGTRLTVV.

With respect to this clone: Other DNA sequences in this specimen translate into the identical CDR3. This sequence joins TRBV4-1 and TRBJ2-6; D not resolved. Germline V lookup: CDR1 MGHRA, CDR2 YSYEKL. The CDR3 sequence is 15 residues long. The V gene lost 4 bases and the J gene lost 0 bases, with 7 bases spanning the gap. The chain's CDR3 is CASSLESSGANVLTF. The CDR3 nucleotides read TGCGCCAGCAGCCTAGAGAGCTCTGGGGCCAACGTCCTGACTTTC.

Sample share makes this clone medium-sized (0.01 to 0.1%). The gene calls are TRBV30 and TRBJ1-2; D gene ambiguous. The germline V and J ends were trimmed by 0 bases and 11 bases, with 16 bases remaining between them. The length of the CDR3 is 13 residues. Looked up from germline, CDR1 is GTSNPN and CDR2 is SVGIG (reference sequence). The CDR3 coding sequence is TGTGCCTGGAGTGTAGGCCCTCGACAAGGATACACCTTC. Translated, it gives CAWSVGPRQGYTF.

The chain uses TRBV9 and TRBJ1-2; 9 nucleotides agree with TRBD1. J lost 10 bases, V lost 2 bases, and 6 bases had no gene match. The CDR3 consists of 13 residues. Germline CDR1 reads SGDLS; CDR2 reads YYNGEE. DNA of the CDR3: TGTGCCAGCAGCGTCGTCGGGACAGGGACCTACACCTTC. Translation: CASSVVGTGTYTF.